This entry features one T cell receptor (beta chain) sequence. This clone has just one count. The antigen it binds to is not known. Base qualities are not at hand, and no much larger clone is one base apart. The CDR3 numbers 15 residues from cysteine through phenylalanine. Only the CDR3 DNA stays, 45 bases, in frame from base 1. Based on the germline V gene, the CDR1 and CDR2 sequences are SQVTM and ANQGSEA. V is cut back by 4 bases and J by 5 bases, with 9 bases in the junction unmatched. This entry comes from a study of T cells in placental villitis. For the wider study: To test an allograft-versus-infection hypothesis, the study compared placental TCR-beta repertoires across three groups: villitis of unknown etiology, unaffected controls matched for gestational age, and infectious villitis. On the study overall, not on this receptor specifically: With bulk tissue sequencing, helper, regulatory or cytotoxic T cells could not be distinguished, nor could maternal versus fetal T cells, and gamma-delta receptors were excluded. Villitis of unknown etiology placentae showed higher clonality than controls (median about 0.05 versus 0.006, p=0.0025), indicating clonal expansion. Expanded clones in villitis of unknown etiology were found to be largely private to each placenta, suggesting the absence of a single initiating antigen. CMV-specific clone frequencies were lower in villitis of unknown etiology than in infectious CMV cases (roughly 0.00093 vs 0.011), and villitis of unknown etiology did not differ from controls on this measure. Because the paraffin blocks included small amounts of decidua, some of the captured T cells, particularly in controls, may have been decidual rather than villous infiltrates.

Using the immunoSEQ v4 bias-controlled multiplex PCR assay, run blinded to group allocation, TCR-beta CDR3 regions were amplified from genomic DNA. To estimate nucleated cell and T cell quantities per sample, reference gene primers were included together with the TCR-beta primers. Sequencing of the libraries was performed on an Illumina MiSeq with a 100-cycle paired-end protocol. The authors processed their data as follows. Diversity and richness were calculated in immunoSEQ Analyzer software; richness by iChao1, clonality based on Pielou evenness and Shannon diversity (0-1, higher means less diverse). Using confidence 3 and substitution 2, CDR3 amino acid sequences together with their V/J genes were queried against VDJdb for CMV, EBV and influenza A specificities. TCR-beta amino acid clonotype overlap between villitis of unknown etiology, infectious villitis and control repertoires was assessed with the Morisita-Horn index. TCRdb stores this immuneACCESS table with in-frame sequences only. Part of the clones is absent; in the studies checked, under half of the shortfall reflects unresolved V genes, and no reason is known for the rest. V and J calls plus clone size are reproduced from that table; the DNA served to infer D and trimming. For this sample there are 750 to 900 clones; over 65% appear just once. The top ten clonotypes cover roughly 12% of the sample.

About 10 placentae carried a pathological diagnosis of high-grade villitis of unknown etiology, selected using the Amsterdam Criteria. Mothers with villitis of unknown etiology had significantly higher gravidity and parity and more prior miscarriages than control and infectious villitis groups. After delivery, placentae were collected and subjected to gross and histological evaluation prior to the selection of archival tissue. Five 10-micron scrolls were cut from each FFPE block, and DNA was isolated using the AllPrep DNA/RNA FFPE Tissue kit. NanoDrop was used to check DNA concentration and purity, and a Bioanalyzer was used to assess RNA quality.

What was sequenced was placental tissue containing maternal and fetal cells. The sequence is built from TRBV29-1 and TRBJ2-1; 9 bases in the junction line up with TRBD2. The TCR comes from a human patient with villitis of unknown etiology; the placental T cells may come from both mother and fetus. The CDR3 sequence is CSVGGGGAVNNEQFF. The DNA sequence is given as TGCAGCGTTGGTGGCGGGGGGGCCGTGAACAATGAGCAGTTCTTC.